The source of this T cell receptor (beta chain) is a study of technical replicates of blood from four donors (dated 2017 in TCRdb). Library preparation employed the immunoSEQ multiplex PCR assay. TCRdb obtained this table from immuneACCESS and retained in-frame rearrangements with V and J assigned. These tables miss some clones; where compared with another copy, unresolved V genes account for less than half of the shortfall, and the remainder is unexplained. Within this sample are more than 65,000 clones, with about 92% of them counted one time only. The biggest ten clones account for approximately 0.45% of the sample. Looking up the germline V gene (reference sequence) yields CDR1 SGHNT and CDR2 YYREEE. V is pruned by 2 bases and J by 3 bases, leaving 2 bases of the junction without a gene match. Including cysteine and phenylalanine, the CDR3 has 16 amino acids. Of the read, only the CDR3 DNA is kept; its 48 bases are in frame from base 1.

This clone was seen a single time. The antigen it binds to is not known. Nothing much larger sits one base from this clone, and base qualities are not available. Sequenced material: T cells isolated from PBMCs. The chain is assembled from TRBV5-4 and TRBJ2-1; TRBD2 matches 13 bases in the middle. The receptor comes from a human donor in good health. The CDR3 protein: CASSFGTSGIYNEQFF. The sequence in DNA is TGTGCCAGCAGCTTCGGGACTAGCGGGATCTACAATGAGCAGTTCTTC.